This entry lists 9 T cell receptor beta chains sequenced from one sample in a study of cytomegalovirus exposure and HLA in healthy donors. Only in-frame clones appear in the TCRdb table, and some are missing; sequencing was by immunoSEQ multiplex PCR. The sample holds 150,000 to 200,000 clones; more than 80% are singletons and the top ten take 3%. The sample taken for sequencing was PBMCs. These receptors all come from a woman between 18 and 29 years old in good health and CMV-seropositive.

The table lists this clone with a count of one. The chain couples TRBV27 to TRBJ2-1; perhaps TRBD2 as D (6 bases). The CDR3 contains 15 residues. The germline V and J ends were trimmed by 3 bases and 6 bases, with 15 bases remaining between them. CDR1 is MNHEY and CDR2 is SMNVEV in the germline V gene (reference sequence). The CDR3 spells CASSFSQVGGNEQFF. CDR3 sequence (DNA): TGTGCCAGCAGTTTCAGCCAGGTCGGGGGCAATGAGCAGTTCTTC.

V gene TRBV15 combines with J gene TRBJ2-1; 10 positions agree with TRBD2. This CDR3 is built from 13 residues. V gave up 0 bases and J gave up 10 bases; unmatched junction bases: 0. From germline, CDR1 is LNHNV and CDR2 YYDKDF (reference sequence). DNA for the CDR3: TGTGCCACCAGCAGAGAAGCGGGAGGGGAGCAGTTCTTC. This translates into CATSREAGGEQFF.

The table lists this clone with a count of one. This chain joins TRBV7-9 and TRBJ2-5; no clear D gene. The V end lost 4 bases, the J end lost 3 bases, and 12 bases lay between the germline ends. CDR3 length: 14 amino acids. CDR1 and CDR2 (germline): SEHNR, FQNEAQ (reference sequence). The CDR3 sequence is CASSSLLTEETQYF. The CDR3 DNA reads as TGTGCCAGCAGCTCCTTACTGACTGAAGAGACCCAGTACTTC.

The chain is built from TRBV19 and TRBJ1-2; 8 nucleotides align to TRBD1. With V trimmed by 5 bases and J by 6 bases, 14 bases remained unmatched. The germline CDR1 and CDR2 sequences are LNHDA and SQIVND (reference sequence). CDR3 length: 16 amino acids. CDR3 DNA: TGTGCCAGTAGTCCCCCTTGGACAGGGTTTACTGATGGCTACACCTTC. Translated, it gives CASSPPWTGFTDGYTF.

The chain has TRBV5-1 and TRBJ1-1; weak D call: TRBD1 (5 bases). Trimming pared 7 bases from V and 4 bases from J, leaving 20 bases between. The CDR3 covers 15 residues. Germline-derived CDR1 and CDR2 are SGHRS and YFSETQ. The CDR3 here is CASCGGQGKGTEAFF. In DNA form, the CDR3 reads TGCGCCAGCTGCGGGGGTCAGGGAAAGGGCACTGAAGCTTTCTTT.

The rearrangement uses TRBV27 and TRBJ2-1; the D is unclear. The V end lost 5 bases, the J end lost 0 bases, and 14 bases lay between the germline ends. Germline-derived CDR1 and CDR2 are MNHEY and SMNVEV (reference sequence). This CDR3 is built from 16 residues. The CDR3 reads CASSRSAVSSYNEQFF. CDR3 DNA sequence: TGTGCCAGCAGTCGGTCGGCGGTTAGCTCCTACAATGAGCAGTTCTTC.

This chain uses TRBV18 with TRBJ2-5; D not certain. Trimming stripped 3 bases from V and 3 bases from J, with 5 bases between. This CDR3 contains 12 residues. Per the germline V gene, CDR1 is KGHSH and CDR2 is LQKENI. CDR3 nucleotides: TGTGCCAGCTCACCGAGAGAAGAGACCCAGTACTTC. It encodes CASSPREETQYF.

Turning to this clone: One junction end disagrees with the germline gene, perhaps due to a read error. The chain is built from TRBV6-1 and TRBJ2-1; 9 bases fit TRBD1. Looked up from germline, CDR1 is MNHNS and CDR2 is SASEGT. This CDR3 region has 18 residues. CDR3 nucleotides: TGTGCCAGCAGCGAAGCTACAGGGGGCGCCCCTAGCTACAATGAGCAGTTCTTC. It translates to CASSEATGGAPSYNEQFF.

This chain joins TRBV7-9 and TRBJ1-1; D is ambiguous. Trimming shortened V by 0 bases and J by 5 bases, and 7 bases separated the two germline ends. Germline V CDR1 and CDR2: SEHNR, FQNEAQ (reference sequence). The CDR3 has 13 amino acids. CDR3 DNA: TGTGCCAGCAGCTTAGCGCGGGGAACTGAAGCTTTCTTT. This translates into CASSLARGTEAFF.